Listed here are 5 T cell receptor beta chains from one sample, sequenced in a study of cytomegalovirus exposure and HLA in healthy donors. 13 Jbeta primers and 60 Vbeta primers were used for the PCR. Using immunoSEQ multiplex PCR, the repertoire was profiled, and TCRdb retains in-frame clones only, with some absent. The data contain about 87,000 clones, around 68% of them singletons. Sequenced sample: PBMCs. These receptors all come from a man aged 30 to 39 in good health and CMV-seropositive.

The chain is built from TRBV2 and TRBJ2-7; 9 bases fit TRBD1. Trimming took 11 bases from V and 5 from J; bases not matched to a gene: 10. CDR1 and CDR2 (germline): SNHLY, FYNNEI. The length of the CDR3 is 13 residues. CDR3 sequence: CAGEPDRGDEQYF. The CDR3 DNA sequence: TGTGCCGGGGAACCGGACAGGGGCGACGAGCAGTACTTC.

The chain joins TRBV12-5 to TRBJ1-5; D uncertain. Trimming left V 6 bases short and J 9 bases short, with 12 bases between. This CDR3 comprises 12 residues. Germline CDR1 reads LGHNT; CDR2 reads FRNRAP. The CDR3 is CASGTLTTPQHF. The CDR3 nucleotides read TGTGCTAGTGGGACTTTAACAACGCCCCAGCATTTT.

This clone has a single count. This chain joins TRBV9 and TRBJ2-1, with TRBD1 as a possible D gene (6 bases). The V gene's germline CDR1 is SGDLS and CDR2 YYNGEE. Trimming pared 4 bases from V and 1 base from J, leaving 15 bases between. The CDR3 runs to 16 residues. In DNA form, the CDR3 reads TGTGCCAGCAGCTTAGAGGGGGTTGCGTCCTACAATGAGCAGTTCTTC. This gives the protein CASSLEGVASYNEQFF.

The chain joins TRBV29-1 to TRBJ2-7, with 10 positions matching TRBD2. Germline loops: CDR1 SQVTM, CDR2 ANQGSEA. The CDR3 extends over 12 amino acids. Trimming removed 2 bases from V and 5 bases from J; junction bases left unmatched: 0. The DNA of the CDR3 is TGCAGCGTTGAACTAGCGGGGGACGAGCAGTACTTC. It is translated as CSVELAGDEQYF.

This clone was counted between two and nine times. The gene calls are TRBV7-3 and TRBJ2-2; possible D gene TRBD2, 5 bases. Looked up from germline, CDR1 is SGHTA and CDR2 is FQGTGA. Trimming pared 5 bases from V and 1 base from J, leaving 8 bases between. The CDR3 is 14 amino acids. The DNA for the CDR3 is TGTGCCAGCAGCGCCGGACTGAACACCGGGGAGCTGTTTTTT. Its translation: CASSAGLNTGELFF.